This TCR beta chain was sequenced for a study of CD8 T cells in Susac syndrome. The V and J ends lost 1 base and 1 base respectively, with 8 bases between them. The length of the CDR3 is 15 residues. Germline CDR1 and CDR2: LGHDT and YNNKEL (reference sequence). Worth noting for this clonotype: Its antigen is undetermined.

Negative isolation yielded CD4+ and CD8+ T cells, and FACS enriched TEMRA cells. The study's findings and limits: The study recognized that the number of individuals in its TCR sequencing and HLA analysis was relatively small.

With random hexamers, 0.5 to 1 ug RNA was reverse transcribed. TCRdb independently ran MiXCR on the immunoSEQ multiplex PCR reads; one entry per CDR3 protein. Altogether about 100,000 distinct CDR3 sequences are present, 95% being singletons, with the ten largest covering 0.3%. This TCR was sampled from a human donor with Susac syndrome. The sample consisted of CD8+ T cells from PBMCs. This sequence joins TRBV3-1 and TRBJ2-1, with D unclear. The CDR3 sequence: CASSQVPESYNEQFF. The CDR3 DNA sequence: TGTGCCAGCAGCCAAGTCCCCGAGTCCTACAATGAGCAGTTCTTC.